Following are 9 T cell receptor beta chains from one sample sequenced in a study of T cells in Graves' hyperthyroidism and ophthalmopathy. Amplification of TCR beta CDR3 regions used RNA as the template. First-round RT-PCR of the TCR CDR3 relied on the HTBI primer set. TCRdb used MiXCR to reprocess the multiplex PCR reads, holding one entry per CDR3 protein. This table holds approximately 600,000 distinct CDR3 sequences, about a fifth found once. The sample was blood. The receptor source for this set is a man aged 30 to 45 with Graves' ophthalmopathy.

The gene calls are TRBV18 and TRBJ1-1, with a weak D call TRBD1 (5 bases). Germline CDR1 reads KGHSH; CDR2 reads LQKENI. V lost 3 bases and J 4 bases, leaving 15 bases between the germline ends. This CDR3 has 15 residues. The CDR3 is CASSPSQGLGTEAFF. The CDR3 bases are TGTGCCAGCTCACCTTCCCAGGGTCTCGGCACTGAAGCTTTCTTT.

J is TRBJ2-2 and V is TRBV28, with 9 bases fitting TRBD1. J gave up 5 bases and V 4 bases, and 8 bases lay outside the gene matches. Germline CDR1 reads MDHEN; CDR2 reads SYDVKM. The CDR3 sequence is 16 residues long. The CDR3: CASSSQGAPVTGELFF. The CDR3 DNA follows: TGTGCCAGCAGTTCACAGGGGGCACCTGTGACCGGGGAGCTGTTTTTT.

This clonotype was seen only a few times. The chain carries TRBV10-3 and TRBJ2-5, with D possibly TRBD1 on 5 matching bases. Germline-derived CDR1 and CDR2 are ENHRY and SYGVKD. V was shortened by 2 bases and J by 2 bases, with 6 bases between the two germline ends. The CDR3 covers 13 residues. The CDR3 loop reads CAISETGQETQYF. The CDR3 DNA reads TGTGCCATCAGTGAGACAGGTCAAGAGACCCAGTACTTC.

The rearrangement uses TRBV6-1 and TRBJ2-2; D might be TRBD1 or TRBD2, each matching 5 bases. Germline CDR1 and CDR2: MNHNS and SASEGT. The CDR3 runs 12 residues. This CDR3 is CAGRVNTGELFF. The DNA of the CDR3 is TGTGCGGGGCGGGTGAACACCGGGGAGCTGTTTTTT.

This clonotype has ten or more counts. The V gene is TRBV20-1, the J gene TRBJ2-1; 7 bases are a match to TRBD2. Unmatched junction bases numbered 1, after V lost 3 bases and J lost 2 bases. The CDR3 loop spans 13 amino acids. Germline V gene data show CDR1 as DFQATT and CDR2 as SNEGSKA (reference sequence). CDR3 protein: CSASLAAYNEQFF. The CDR3 coding sequence is TGCAGTGCTAGCCTAGCGGCCTACAATGAGCAGTTCTTC.

This clonotype was seen at least ten times. This chain joins TRBV27 and TRBJ1-1; D ambiguous. The germline CDR1 and CDR2 sequences are MNHEY and SMNVEV (reference sequence). Trimming removed 3 bases from V and 5 bases from J, with 10 bases in between. The CDR3 length is 13 residues. In nucleotides, the CDR3 is TGTGCCAGCAGTTTCGGAGGGAGGACTGAAGCTTTCTTT. This translates into CASSFGGRTEAFF.

This clonotype was counted between two and nine times. The chain uses TRBV6-1 and TRBJ1-1; D ambiguous. This CDR3 is built from 13 residues. The V end lost 7 bases, the J end lost 3 bases, and 12 bases lay between the germline ends. Germline V gene data show CDR1 as MNHNS and CDR2 as SASEGT. The CDR3 DNA reads as TGTGCCAGCATCTCCGACCTGGACACTGAAGCTTTCTTT. It codes for CASISDLDTEAFF.

The table lists this clonotype with a few counts. The V and J genes are TRBV28 and TRBJ1-2; D may be TRBD1 (5 bases). Germline CDR1 and CDR2: MDHEN and SYDVKM. This CDR3 has 13 residues. Trimming removed 6 bases from V and 8 bases from J, with 16 bases in between. CDR3 sequence reads: CASSGGFTWGYTF. The CDR3 nucleotides are TGTGCCAGCAGCGGGGGTTTCACCTGGGGCTACACCTTC.

This clonotype was counted only a few times. The chain recombines TRBV28 with TRBJ2-1, with 7 bases lining up with TRBD1. The germline V gene encodes CDR1 MDHEN and CDR2 SYDVKM. The V segment lost 4 bases and the J segment 13 bases; nucleotides outside the gene matches: 19. CDR3 length: 16 residues. The CDR3 reads CASSSTGTVVLRSQFF. The DNA for the CDR3 is TGTGCCAGCAGTTCGACCGGGACAGTAGTTTTGAGGTCCCAGTTCTTC.